This TCR beta chain came from a study of T cell responses to AZD1222 COVID-19 vaccine. Whole-study findings and limits: CD4 TCRs associated with vaccination spanned spike, dominating at 160-218 and 743-854. Sampled repertoires all dated from after the peak T cell response. The donor group comprised mostly white British people and more females; the analysis possibly underestimated clonal diversity. Reportedly, close to half of spike-specific TCRs are directed against unmutated variant regions.

Comments on this clone: Its antigen is currently unknown.

Profiling relied on immunoSEQ multiplex PCR, and the TCRdb table lists in-frame clones only, not all of them. The sample lists approximately 220,000 clones, under 95% seen once, with about 1% in the top ten. V was clipped by 4 bases and J by 1 base, with 15 bases between them. Germline V gene lookup returns CDR1 LNHDA and CDR2 SQIVND (reference sequence). The CDR3 totals 16 residues. Sequenced material: peripheral blood, taken on day 0 of MenACWY control vaccination. The V gene is TRBV19, the J gene TRBJ2-3; unclear D gene. The sequence was obtained from an adult in good health. The CDR3 sequence: CASSTYLGYGTDTQYF. The CDR3 coding sequence is TGTGCCAGTAGTACGTACTTGGGATATGGCACAGATACGCAGTATTTT. Full variable domain (outside the CDR3, taken from reference TRBV19 and TRBJ2-3): DGGITQSPKYLFRKEGQNVTLSCEQNLNHDAMYWYRQDPGQGLRLIYYSQIVNDFQKGDIAEGYSVSREKKESFPLTVTSAQKNPTAFYLCASSTYLGYGTDTQYFGPGTRLTVL.